This TCR beta chain stems from a study of blood T cell repertoires in COVID-19. The overall study: Samples came from the United States, Italy and Spain, spanning acute and convalescent COVID-19. PBMCs, B-cell-depleted T cells, or T cells were the source of the cDNA or gDNA that made up the material.

Generated by immunoSEQ multiplex PCR, the TCRdb table keeps only in-frame clones and is missing some. The table shows some 240,000 clones, with 89% occurring only once. The ends lost 0 bases at V and 15 bases at J; junction bases unmatched: 8. The CDR3 has 16 amino acids. Germline V gene data show CDR1 as WSHSY and CDR2 as SAAADI. Sequenced material: peripheral blood. The rearrangement links TRBV10-2 to TRBJ2-1; TRBD2 matches at 16 bases. This clonotype was obtained from a woman between 35 and 50 years old who had recovered from COVID-19. The CDR3 is CASSESRGLAGGPRFF. In DNA form, the CDR3 reads TGCGCCAGCAGTGAGTCGAGGGGACTAGCGGGGGGGCCGCGGTTCTTC.